The 18 T cell receptor beta chains below were found in one sample sequenced in a study of T-cell memory formation after mild COVID-19. TCRdb re-analysed the 5' RACE reads in MiXCR, keeping a single row per CDR3 protein. This sample has roughly 400,000 distinct CDR3 sequences, with roughly 24% found just once. Sequencing was carried out using PBMCs or a T cell subset sorted from them (not recorded which). These receptors all come from an adult woman who had mild COVID-19 (a few samples of this study predate the infection). Cell type and time point are not known.

This clonotype was detected a few times. The chain combines TRBV29-1 with TRBJ2-7; 9 nucleotides match TRBD2. Per germline, CDR1 SQVTM and CDR2 ANQGSEA. V gave up 4 bases and J gave up 2 bases; unmatched junction bases: 6. The CDR3 sequence is 14 residues long. The CDR3 sequence is CSVGSGSRAYEQYF. DNA of the CDR3: TGCAGCGTTGGTAGCGGGAGCCGAGCCTACGAGCAGTACTTC.

This clonotype has just a few counts. V usage is TRBV30 and J usage is TRBJ2-7; D remains ambiguous. The CDR3 covers 14 residues. V was pared by 2 bases and J by 0 bases, with 11 bases between. Germline values: CDR1 GTSNPN, CDR2 SVGIG (reference sequence). The CDR3 reads CAWSSPPNSYEQYF. In DNA, the CDR3 is TGTGCCTGGAGTAGTCCACCTAACTCCTACGAGCAGTACTTC.

The CDR3 is CASSRPNEQFF. CDR3 DNA sequence: TGTGCCAGCAGCAGGCCGAATGAGCAGTTCTTC. The rearrangement links TRBV2 to TRBJ2-1; D gene ambiguous. The CDR3 runs 11 residues. V was cut by 6 bases and J by 7 bases, with 7 bases left in between. In germline, CDR1 is SNHLY, CDR2 FYNNEI.

V usage is TRBV30 and J usage is TRBJ1-2, with D hard to call. The CDR3 is made up of 17 amino acids. Per germline, CDR1 GTSNPN and CDR2 SVGIG (reference sequence). V lost 1 base and J lost 5, with 23 bases in between. CDR3 sequence reads: CAWSAEWESLLLYGYTF. The CDR3 DNA is TGTGCCTGGAGTGCGGAATGGGAGAGCCTCTTATTGTATGGCTACACCTTC.

This clonotype was seen once. The chain recombines TRBV9 with TRBJ2-1, with 9 nucleotides matching TRBD2. J lost 4 bases, V lost 0 bases, and 5 bases had no gene match. The CDR3 is made up of 16 amino acids. Germline CDR1 SGDLS, CDR2 YYNGEE. DNA for the CDR3: TGTGCCAGCAGCGTAGAAGGTCTAGCGGGGTACAATGAGCAGTTCTTC. This codes for CASSVEGLAGYNEQFF.

The chain carries TRBV5-1 and TRBJ1-5; D unresolved. CDR3 length equals 14 residues. The ends were cut back, 4 bases at V and 5 bases at J, with 13 bases in the middle. Looked up from germline, CDR1 is SGHRS and CDR2 is YFSETQ. CDR3 nucleotide sequence: TGCGCCAGCAGCCCCGATCCTAGGGATCAGCCCCAGCATTTT. Residues: CASSPDPRDQPQHF.

The V and J genes are TRBV9 and TRBJ2-2; 12 bases agree with TRBD2. The V and J ends lost 7 bases and 2 bases, in that order; junction bases with no gene match: 6. This CDR3 comprises 16 residues. CDR1 and CDR2 from the germline V gene are SGDLS and YYNGEE. CDR3 coding DNA: TGTGCCAGCCGGACTGGACTAGCGGGAAACACCGGGGAGCTGTTTTTT. It encodes CASRTGLAGNTGELFF. Combining the CDR3 with reference TRBV9 and TRBJ2-2 gives the whole variable domain DSGVTQTPKHLITATGQRVTLRCSPRSGDLSVYWYQQSLDQGLQFLIQYYNGEERAKGNILERFSAQQFPDLHSELNLSSLELGDSALYFCASRTGLAGNTGELFFGEGSRLTVL.

This clonotype was seen a few times. The chain combines TRBV5-1 with TRBJ2-1, with 7 nucleotides matching TRBD2. The V gene's germline CDR1 is SGHRS and CDR2 YFSETQ. V gave up 4 bases and J gave up 0 bases; unmatched junction bases: 10. This CDR3 contains 17 residues. CDR3 loop: CASSPGPLADSYNEQFF. The CDR3 DNA follows: TGCGCCAGCAGCCCTGGTCCCCTAGCGGACTCCTACAATGAGCAGTTCTTC.

The chain carries TRBV29-1 and TRBJ2-1; D not certain. Germline V CDR1 and CDR2: SQVTM, ANQGSEA. The CDR3 covers 10 residues. With 4 bases removed from V and 8 bases from J, the gap between germline ends came to 6 bases. The CDR3 sequence: CSVVRDEQFF. The CDR3 region has the DNA TGCAGCGTTGTCAGAGATGAGCAGTTCTTC.

The table lists this clonotype with a few counts. The rearrangement joins TRBV20-1 to TRBJ1-1; 7 positions match TRBD1. CDR1 and CDR2 from the germline V gene are DFQATT and SNEGSKA (reference sequence). With 6 bases clipped from V and 1 base from J, the junction kept 11 bases outside the gene matches. The CDR3 spans 15 residues. CDR3 nucleotides: TGCAGTGCACCACTCCAGGGGGGAAGGAACACTGAAGCTTTCTTT. Translating gives CSAPLQGGRNTEAFF.

The V and J genes are TRBV15 and TRBJ1-5, with D perhaps TRBD1 (5 bases). The V and J ends lost 6 bases and 3 bases respectively, with 12 bases between them. CDR1 and CDR2 (germline): LNHNV, YYDKDF (reference sequence). The CDR3 has 14 amino acids. Here the CDR3 reads CATRRKGPNQPQHF. The DNA of the CDR3 is TGTGCCACCAGAAGGAAGGGACCCAATCAGCCCCAGCATTTT. The full variable domain, completed using reference TRBV15 and TRBJ1-5, is DAMVIQNPRYQVTQFGKPVTLSCSQTLNHNVMYWYQQKSSQAPKLLFHYYDKDFNNEADTPDNFQSRRPNTSFCFLDIRSPGLGDTAMYLCATRRKGPNQPQHFGDGTRLSIL.

With regard to this clonotype: Relative to the germline gene, one junction end is altered; a read error may explain this. The chain links TRBV10-3 to TRBJ1-1, with a tentative D call TRBD1 (6 bases). The length of the CDR3 is 12 residues. Per the germline V gene, CDR1 is ENHRY and CDR2 is SYGVKD. CDR3 sequence: CAISEVGTQEWF. The CDR3 nucleotides are TGTGCCATCAGTGAGGTGGGGACACAAGAGTGGTTT.

The chain joins TRBV12-3 or TRBV12-4 to TRBJ1-2, with D hard to call. The CDR3 is 14 amino acids. Trimming pared 2 bases from V and 0 bases from J, leaving 7 bases between. The CDR3 sequence is CASSLSETNYGYTF. The CDR3 bases are TGTGCCAGCAGTTTAAGTGAGACTAACTATGGCTACACCTTC.

This clonotype was found many times. The chain recombines TRBV15 with TRBJ2-3; D might be TRBD1 (6 bases). Germline CDR1 LNHNV, CDR2 YYDKDF (reference sequence). The CDR3 has 12 residues. Deletions cut 8 bases from V and 3 bases from J, with 9 bases between. The CDR3 is CATSQGTDTQYF. As DNA, the CDR3 is TGTGCCACCTCACAGGGTACAGATACGCAGTATTTT. The full variable domain, completed using reference TRBV15 and TRBJ2-3, is DAMVIQNPRYQVTQFGKPVTLSCSQTLNHNVMYWYQQKSSQAPKLLFHYYDKDFNNEADTPDNFQSRRPNTSFCFLDIRSPGLGDTAMYLCATSQGTDTQYFGPGTRLTVL.

A remark on this clonotype: This could be a read error, since a much larger clone is one nucleotide away. This chain connects TRBV5-1 to TRBJ2-7; TRBD2 is a possible D gene (5 bases). Trimming took 3 bases from V and 5 from J, leaving 9 bases between them. CDR1 is SGHRS, CDR2 YFSETQ, per germline. The CDR3 sequence is 12 residues long. The CDR3 here is CASSSAGNEQYF. CDR3 nucleotides: TGCGCCAGCAGCTCGGCCGGGAACGAGCAGTACTTC. The entire variable domain, with the rest obtained from reference TRBV5-1 and TRBJ2-7, is as follows: KAGVTQTPRYLIKTRGQQVTLSCSPISGHRSVSWYQQTPGQGLQFLFEYFSETQRNKGNFPGRFSGRQFSNSRSEMNVSTLELGDSALYLCASSSAGNEQYFGPGTRLTVT.

The rearrangement joins TRBV9 to TRBJ2-6; no firm D call. Deletions cut 4 bases from V and 0 bases from J, with 14 bases between. Germline values: CDR1 SGDLS, CDR2 YYNGEE. The CDR3 contains 17 residues. The CDR3 is CASSPPGHNSGANVLTF. CDR3 sequence (DNA): TGTGCCAGCAGCCCCCCGGGCCATAACTCTGGGGCCAACGTCCTGACTTTC.

The table lists this clonotype with a few counts. The J gene is TRBJ2-7, the V gene TRBV15; 7 bases line up with TRBD1. Trimming at V came to 6 bases and at J to 2 bases, leaving 4 bases not matched to a gene. CDR1 LNHNV and CDR2 YYDKDF come from the germline V gene (reference sequence). This CDR3 is 13 amino acids long. The DNA of the CDR3 is TGTGCCACCAGGTGGACAGGAGCCTACGAGCAGTACTTC. Its protein is CATRWTGAYEQYF.

The rearrangement joins TRBV29-1 to TRBJ2-5; possible D gene TRBD1, 6 bases. The CDR3 is made up of 16 amino acids. Trimming removed 6 bases at V and 6 bases at J, with 26 bases between. Germline lookup yields CDR1 SQVTM and CDR2 ANQGSEA. CDR3 nucleotide sequence: TGCAGCGTGGGGTCTCGCGAATTACAGGGATCCAAGACCCAGTACTTC. This gives the protein CSVGSRELQGSKTQYF. Supplemented by reference TRBV29-1 and TRBJ2-5, the full variable domain reads SAVISQKPSRDICQRGTSLTIQCQVDSQVTMMFWYRQQPGQSLTLIATANQGSEATYESGFVIDKFPISRPNLTFSTLTVSNMSPEDSSIYLCSVGSRELQGSKTQYFGPGTRLLVL.